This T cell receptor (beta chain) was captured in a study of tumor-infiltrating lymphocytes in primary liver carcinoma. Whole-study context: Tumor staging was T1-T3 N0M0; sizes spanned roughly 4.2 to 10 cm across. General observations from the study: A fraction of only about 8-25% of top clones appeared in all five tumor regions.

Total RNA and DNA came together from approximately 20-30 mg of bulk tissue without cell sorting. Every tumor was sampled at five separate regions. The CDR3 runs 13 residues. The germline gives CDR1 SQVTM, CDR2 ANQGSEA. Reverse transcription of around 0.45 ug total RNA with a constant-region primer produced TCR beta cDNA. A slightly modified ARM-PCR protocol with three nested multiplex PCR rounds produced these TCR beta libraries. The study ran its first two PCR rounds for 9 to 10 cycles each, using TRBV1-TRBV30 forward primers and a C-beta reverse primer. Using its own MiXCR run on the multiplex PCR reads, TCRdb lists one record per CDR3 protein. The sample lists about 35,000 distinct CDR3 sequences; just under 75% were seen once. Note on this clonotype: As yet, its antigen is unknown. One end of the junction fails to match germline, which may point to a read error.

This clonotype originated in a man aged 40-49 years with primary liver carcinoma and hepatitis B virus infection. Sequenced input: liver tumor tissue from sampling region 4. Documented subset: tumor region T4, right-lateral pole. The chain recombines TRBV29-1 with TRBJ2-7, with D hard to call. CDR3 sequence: CGVDTEYVDVQYF. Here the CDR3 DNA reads TGCGGCGTCGATACAGAGTATGTCGACGTGCAGTACTTC.